A selection of T cell receptor beta chains follows, all from one sample in a study of CD8 T cells in Susac syndrome. A single record per CDR3 protein comes from TCRdb applying MiXCR to the immunoSEQ multiplex PCR reads. Seen here are around 85,000 distinct CDR3 sequences, around 93% observed once, and the top ten hold approximately 0.48%. Specimen: CD8+ T cells from PBMCs. These receptors all stem from a human donor with Susac syndrome. Each CDR3 is given with its conserved first and last residue. The order of the fields is V gene, J gene, D gene, clone size, CDR3 protein, CDR3 DNA. A D gene is named only where the DNA matches it firmly. Clone size appears in some rows only: once, few, many, or a class for an expanded clone.

TRBV4-2	TRBJ2-7	TRBD1	NA	CASSQERRTGISYEQYF	TGTGCCAGCAGCCAAGAACGTAGGACAGGAATCTCCTACGAGCAGTACTTC
TRBV30	TRBJ2-2	NA	NA	CAWSVTGELFF	TGTGCCTGGAGTGTAACGGGGGAGCTGTTTTTT
TRBV20-1	TRBJ2-5	NA	once	CSARGLLPGTAPETQYF	TGCAGTGCTAGAGGGCTTCTACCCGGGACCGCTCCGGAGACCCAGTACTTC
TRBV20-1	TRBJ2-3	TRBD2	NA	CSARQAGVADTQYF	TGCAGTGCGCGTCAAGCGGGAGTGGCAGATACGCAGTATTTT
TRBV6-5	TRBJ2-1	NA	NA	CASSYGPISYNEQFF	TGTGCCAGCAGTTACGGACCGATCTCCTACAATGAGCAGTTCTTC
TRBV30	TRBJ1-2	NA	NA	CARGGNYGYTF	TGTGCCCGAGGGGGGAACTATGGCTACACCTTC
TRBV5-6	TRBJ2-7	NA	once	CASSLGLGRVMEQYF	TGTGCCAGCAGCTTGGGGTTGGGCAGGGTAATGGAGCAGTACTTC
TRBV7-8	TRBJ2-1	TRBD2	NA	CASSLPGTSGSLIEQFF	TGTGCCAGCAGCTTACCCGGGACTAGCGGGAGTCTTATTGAGCAGTTCTTC
TRBV14	TRBJ2-3	NA	NA	CASSQDFGGTDTQYF	TGTGCCAGCAGCCAAGATTTCGGGGGCACAGATACGCAGTATTTT
TRBV25-1	TRBJ2-2	NA	NA	CASSEFGGELFF	TGTGCCAGCAGTGAATTCGGCGGGGAGCTGTTTTTT
TRBV30	TRBJ2-5	NA	NA	CAWSDGGTQTQYF	TGTGCCTGGAGTGATGGGGGGACGCAGACCCAGTACTTC
TRBV7-6	TRBJ1-1	NA	NA	CASSLDGVRAFF	TGTGCCAGCAGCTTGGATGGGGTAAGGGCTTTCTTT
TRBV7-2	TRBJ2-1	TRBD2	NA	CASSLRGSHSYNEQFF	TGTGCCAGCAGCTTGCGCGGGAGCCACTCCTACAATGAGCAGTTCTTC
TRBV25-1	TRBJ2-1	TRBD2	few	CASSPRRLAGDNEQFF	TGTGCCAGCAGCCCCAGGAGGCTAGCGGGAGACAATGAGCAGTTCTTC
TRBV9	TRBJ2-3	TRBD1	NA	CASSVQGAVTDTQYF	TGTGCCAGCAGCGTACAGGGGGCAGTGACAGATACGCAGTATTTT
TRBV15	TRBJ2-6	NA	NA	CATSIPGISGANVLTF	TGTGCCACCAGCATTCCAGGGATTTCTGGGGCCAACGTCCTGACTTTC
TRBV27	TRBJ1-5	NA	NA	CASSFQGLNQPQHF	TGTGCCAGCAGTTTCCAGGGTTTGAATCAGCCCCAGCATTTT
TRBV29-1	TRBJ2-1	NA	once	CSASGGGNEQFF	TGCAGCGCTAGCGGAGGGGGAAATGAGCAGTTCTTC
TRBV29-1	TRBJ2-5	TRBD2	NA	CSVPAGVDETQYF	TGCAGCGTTCCCGCGGGGGTGGACGAGACCCAGTACTTC
TRBV12-3/TRBV12-4	TRBJ2-5	NA	NA	CASSPPSSETQYF	TGTGCCAGCAGTCCCCCCTCCAGTGAGACCCAGTACTTC
TRBV11-2	TRBJ2-3	NA	NA	CASSHRELGTDTQYF	TGTGCCAGCAGCCACCGGGAGTTAGGGACAGATACGCAGTATTTT
TRBV9	TRBJ1-2	TRBD1	NA	CASSTAGTGVFVDGYTF	TGTGCCAGCAGCACAGCCGGGACAGGGGTTTTCGTAGATGGCTACACCTTC
TRBV6-6	TRBJ1-2	NA	NA	CASSGLTGNYGYTF	TGTGCCAGCAGTGGCCTGACAGGAAACTATGGCTACACCTTC
TRBV3-1	TRBJ2-5	NA	once	CASSQPDRPQETQYF	TGTGCCAGCAGCCAACCTGACAGGCCACAAGAGACCCAGTACTTC
TRBV7-3	TRBJ2-7	TRBD2	NA	CASSTLAGVIEQYF	TGTGCCAGCAGCACCCTAGCGGGAGTGATCGAGCAGTACTTC
TRBV12-3/TRBV12-4	TRBJ1-2	NA	NA	CASSLGIVGYTF	TGTGCCAGCAGTTTGGGGATTGTCGGCTACACCTTC
TRBV4-1	TRBJ2-7	NA	few	CASSLVHRDLITYEQYF	TGCGCCAGCAGCCTCGTTCACCGGGACTTAATTACCTACGAGCAGTACTTC
TRBV29-1	TRBJ1-5	TRBD1	NA	CSVVAETGDNQPQHF	TGCAGCGTTGTAGCAGAGACAGGGGACAATCAGCCCCAGCATTTT
TRBV2	TRBJ2-6	NA	once	CASSGQFFSGANVLTF	TGTGCCAGCAGTGGACAGTTCTTCTCTGGGGCCAACGTCCTGACTTTC
TRBV27	TRBJ1-1	TRBD1	NA	CASSLSWTGGLNTEAFF	TGTGCCAGCAGTTTATCCTGGACAGGGGGATTGAACACTGAAGCTTTCTTT
TRBV12-3/TRBV12-4	TRBJ2-5	TRBD2	NA	CASTQGLGGQTQYF	TGTGCCAGCACCCAGGGACTAGGGGGACAGACCCAGTACTTC
TRBV20-1	TRBJ2-1	NA	NA	CSAKTYNLTAYNEQFF	TGCAGTGCCAAGACGTACAACCTCACAGCTTACAATGAGCAGTTCTTC
TRBV30	TRBJ1-1	NA	NA	CAWSVGAWNTEAFF	TGTGCCTGGAGTGTTGGGGCCTGGAACACTGAAGCTTTCTTT
TRBV29-1	TRBJ2-5	NA	few	CSVEETQYF	TGCAGCGTTGAAGAGACCCAGTACTTC
TRBV10-2	TRBJ2-2	NA	NA	CASTVWRGTGELFF	TGCGCCAGCACGGTCTGGAGGGGCACCGGGGAGCTGTTTTTT
TRBV20-1	TRBJ1-2	NA	NA	CSARGVATGYTF	TGCAGTGCTAGAGGTGTGGCGACTGGCTACACCTTC
TRBV20-1	TRBJ1-3	NA	NA	CSAKSTFSGNTIYF	TGCAGTGCTAAGTCAACCTTCTCTGGAAACACCATATATTTT
TRBV19	TRBJ2-1	NA	NA	CASSYGSSYNEQFF	TGTGCCAGTAGTTACGGTAGCTCCTACAATGAGCAGTTCTTC
TRBV13	TRBJ2-7	NA	NA	CASSSTIFYEQYF	TGTGCCAGCAGCTCCACCATTTTCTACGAGCAGTACTTC
TRBV5-6	TRBJ1-1	NA	NA	CASSPTGLTPEAFF	TGTGCCAGCAGCCCCACAGGGCTCACTCCTGAAGCTTTCTTT
TRBV6-2/TRBV6-3	TRBJ1-2	NA	NA	CASKDSVLAF	TGTGCCAGCAAGGACAGCGTTTTGGCCTTC
TRBV28	TRBJ1-2	NA	NA	CASSFVRGRQTYGYTF	TGTGCCAGCAGTTTTGTCAGGGGCCGTCAAACCTATGGCTACACCTTC
TRBV2	TRBJ2-5	NA	NA	CASSRIGDQYF	TGTGCCAGCAGTCGGATAGGGGACCAGTACTTC
TRBV7-7	TRBJ2-1	TRBD2	NA	CASSLRGLAGVGEQFF	TGTGCTAGCAGCTTAAGGGGACTAGCGGGAGTGGGTGAGCAGTTCTTC
TRBV20-1	TRBJ2-5	NA	NA	CSALASLQETQYF	TGCAGTGCGTTGGCTAGCCTTCAAGAGACCCAGTACTTC
TRBV29-1	TRBJ1-1	NA	NA	CSVEQQGKNTEAFF	TGCAGCGTTGAGCAACAGGGAAAGAACACTGAAGCTTTCTTT
TRBV20-1	TRBJ2-1	NA	NA	CSARALLDNEQFF	TGCAGTGCTAGAGCCCTGTTGGACAATGAGCAGTTCTTC